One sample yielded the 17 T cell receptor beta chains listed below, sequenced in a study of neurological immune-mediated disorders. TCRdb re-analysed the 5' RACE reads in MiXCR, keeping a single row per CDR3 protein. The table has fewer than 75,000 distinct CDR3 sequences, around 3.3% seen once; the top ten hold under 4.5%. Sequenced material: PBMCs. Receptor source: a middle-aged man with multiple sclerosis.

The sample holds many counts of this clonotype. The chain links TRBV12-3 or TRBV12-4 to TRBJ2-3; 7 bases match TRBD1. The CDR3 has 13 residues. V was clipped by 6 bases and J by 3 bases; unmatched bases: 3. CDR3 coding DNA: TGTGCCAGCAGATCGGACAGGACAGATACGCAGTATTTT. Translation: CASRSDRTDTQYF.

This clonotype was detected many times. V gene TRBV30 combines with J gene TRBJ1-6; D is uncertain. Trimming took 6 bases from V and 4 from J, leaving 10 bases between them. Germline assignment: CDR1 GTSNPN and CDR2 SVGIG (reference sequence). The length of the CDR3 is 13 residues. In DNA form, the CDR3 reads TGTGCCTGTCGAGGAGAGTATAATTCACCCCTCCACTTT. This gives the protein CACRGEYNSPLHF.

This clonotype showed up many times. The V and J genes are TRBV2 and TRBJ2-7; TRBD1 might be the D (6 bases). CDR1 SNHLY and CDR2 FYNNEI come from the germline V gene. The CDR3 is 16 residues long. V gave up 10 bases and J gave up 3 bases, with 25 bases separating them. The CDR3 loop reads CATRDNFYEGDYEQYF. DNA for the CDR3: TGTGCCACCCGGGACAATTTTTACGAGGGGGACTACGAGCAGTACTTC.

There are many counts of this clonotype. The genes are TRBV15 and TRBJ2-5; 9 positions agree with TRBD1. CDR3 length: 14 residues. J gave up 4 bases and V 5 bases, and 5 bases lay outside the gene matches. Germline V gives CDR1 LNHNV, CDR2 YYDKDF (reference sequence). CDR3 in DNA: TGTGCCACCAGCCCGACAGGGGGAAGAGAGACCCAGTACTTC. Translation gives CATSPTGGRETQYF.

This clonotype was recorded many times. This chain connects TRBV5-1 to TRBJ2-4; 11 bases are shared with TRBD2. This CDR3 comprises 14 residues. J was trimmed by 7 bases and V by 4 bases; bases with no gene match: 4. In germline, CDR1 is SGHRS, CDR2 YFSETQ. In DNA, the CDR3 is TGCGCCAGCAGCGCGGGACTAGCGGCCAACATTCAGTACTTC. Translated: CASSAGLAANIQYF.

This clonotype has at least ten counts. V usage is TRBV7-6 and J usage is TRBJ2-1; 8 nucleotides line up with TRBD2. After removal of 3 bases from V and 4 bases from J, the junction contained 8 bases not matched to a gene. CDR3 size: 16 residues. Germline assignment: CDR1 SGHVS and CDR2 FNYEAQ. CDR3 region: CASSLGYREGYNEQFF. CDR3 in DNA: TGTGCCAGCAGCTTGGGCTACCGGGAGGGATACAATGAGCAGTTCTTC.

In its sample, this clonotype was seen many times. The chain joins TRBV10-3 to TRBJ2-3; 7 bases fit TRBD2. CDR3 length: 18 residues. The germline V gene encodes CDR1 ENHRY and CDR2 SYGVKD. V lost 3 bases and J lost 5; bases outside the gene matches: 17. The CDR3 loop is CAISDPPGLAGEGDTQYF. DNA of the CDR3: TGTGCCATCAGTGATCCACCGGGACTCGCTGGGGAGGGAGATACGCAGTATTTT.

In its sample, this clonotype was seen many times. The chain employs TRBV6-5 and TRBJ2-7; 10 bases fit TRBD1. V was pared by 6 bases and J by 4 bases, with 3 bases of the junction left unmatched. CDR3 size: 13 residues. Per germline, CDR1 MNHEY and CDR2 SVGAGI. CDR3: CASRRDRGYEQYF. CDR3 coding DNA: TGTGCCAGCAGAAGGGACAGGGGTTACGAGCAGTACTTC.

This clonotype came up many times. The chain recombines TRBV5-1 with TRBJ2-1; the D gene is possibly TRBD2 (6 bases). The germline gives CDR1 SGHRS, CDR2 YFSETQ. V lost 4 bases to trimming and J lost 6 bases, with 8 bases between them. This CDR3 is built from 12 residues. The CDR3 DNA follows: TGCGCCAGCAGCGCGGGGACCAATGAGCAGTTCTTC. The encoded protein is CASSAGTNEQFF.

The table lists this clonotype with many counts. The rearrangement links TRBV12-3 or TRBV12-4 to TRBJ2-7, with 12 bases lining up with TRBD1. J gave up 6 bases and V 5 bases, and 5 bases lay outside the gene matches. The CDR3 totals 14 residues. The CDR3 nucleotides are TGTGCCAGCAGTGGGGGACAGGGGGCCTTCGAGCAGTACTTC. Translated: CASSGGQGAFEQYF.

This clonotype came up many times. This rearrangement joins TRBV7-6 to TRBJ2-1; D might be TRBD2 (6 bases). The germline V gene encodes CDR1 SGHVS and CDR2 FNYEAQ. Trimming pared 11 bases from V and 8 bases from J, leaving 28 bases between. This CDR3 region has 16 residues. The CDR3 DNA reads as TGTGCCCCAGAAAAGGTGGGGGGAGTGGGTGTAGATGAGCAGTTCTTC. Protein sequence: CAPEKVGGVGVDEQFF.

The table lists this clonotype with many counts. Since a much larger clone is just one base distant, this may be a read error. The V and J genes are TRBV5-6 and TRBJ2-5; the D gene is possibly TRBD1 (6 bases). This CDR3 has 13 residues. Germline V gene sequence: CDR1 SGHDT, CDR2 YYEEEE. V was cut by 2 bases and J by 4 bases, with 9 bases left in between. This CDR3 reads CASSLDRRETQYF. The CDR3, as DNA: TGTGCCAGCAGCTTAGACAGGAGAGAGACCCAGTACTTC.

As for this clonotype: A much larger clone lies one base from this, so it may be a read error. The CDR3 coding sequence is TGCAGTGTCCCGGCGGTCACAGATAAGCAGTATTTT. Translating gives CSVPAVTDKQYF. This chain links TRBV20-1 with TRBJ2-3; no firm D call. The CDR3 totals 12 residues. The germline CDR1 and CDR2 sequences are DFQATT and SNEGSKA (reference sequence).

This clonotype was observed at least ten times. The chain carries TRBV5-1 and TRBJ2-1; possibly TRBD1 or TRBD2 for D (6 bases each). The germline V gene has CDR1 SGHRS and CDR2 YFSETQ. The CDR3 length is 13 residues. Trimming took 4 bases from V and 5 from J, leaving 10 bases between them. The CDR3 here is CASSPRGDNEQFF. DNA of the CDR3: TGCGCCAGCAGCCCGAGGGGGGACAATGAGCAGTTCTTC.

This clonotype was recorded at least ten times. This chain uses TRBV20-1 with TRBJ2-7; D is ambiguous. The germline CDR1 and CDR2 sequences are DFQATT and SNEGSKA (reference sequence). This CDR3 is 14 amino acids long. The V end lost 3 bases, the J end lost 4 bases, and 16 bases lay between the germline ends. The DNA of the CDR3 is TGCAGTGCTAGCCCCTACCCCCACAGTTACGAGCAGTACTTC. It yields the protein CSASPYPHSYEQYF.

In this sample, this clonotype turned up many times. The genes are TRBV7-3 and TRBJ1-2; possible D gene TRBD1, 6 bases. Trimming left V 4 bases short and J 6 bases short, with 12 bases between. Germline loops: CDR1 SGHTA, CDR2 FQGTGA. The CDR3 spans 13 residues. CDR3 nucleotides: TGTGCCAGCAGCTCTCGGACAGCCAATGGCTACACCTTC. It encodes CASSSRTANGYTF.

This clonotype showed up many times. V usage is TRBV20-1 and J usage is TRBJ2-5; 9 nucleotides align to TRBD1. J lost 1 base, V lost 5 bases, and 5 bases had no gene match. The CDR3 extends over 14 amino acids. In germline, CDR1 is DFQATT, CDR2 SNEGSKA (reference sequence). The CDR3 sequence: CSACTGGFQETQYF. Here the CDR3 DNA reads TGCAGTGCTTGTACAGGGGGCTTCCAAGAGACCCAGTACTTC.